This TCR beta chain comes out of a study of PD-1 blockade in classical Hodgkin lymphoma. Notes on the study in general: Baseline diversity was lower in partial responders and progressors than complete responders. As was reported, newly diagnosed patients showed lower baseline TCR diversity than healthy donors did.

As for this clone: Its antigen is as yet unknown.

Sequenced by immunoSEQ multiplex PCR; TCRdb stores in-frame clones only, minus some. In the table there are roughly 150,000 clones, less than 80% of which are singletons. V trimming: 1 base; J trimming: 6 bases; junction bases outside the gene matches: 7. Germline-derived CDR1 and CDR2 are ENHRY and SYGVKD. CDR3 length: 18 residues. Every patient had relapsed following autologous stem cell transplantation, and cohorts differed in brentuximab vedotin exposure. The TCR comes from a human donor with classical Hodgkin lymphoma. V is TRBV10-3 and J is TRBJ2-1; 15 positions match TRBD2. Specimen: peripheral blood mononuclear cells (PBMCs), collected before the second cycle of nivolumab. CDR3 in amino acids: CAISEWTSGRGLGNEQFF. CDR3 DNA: TGTGCCATCAGTGAGTGGACTAGCGGGAGGGGTCTGGGCAATGAGCAGTTCTTC.